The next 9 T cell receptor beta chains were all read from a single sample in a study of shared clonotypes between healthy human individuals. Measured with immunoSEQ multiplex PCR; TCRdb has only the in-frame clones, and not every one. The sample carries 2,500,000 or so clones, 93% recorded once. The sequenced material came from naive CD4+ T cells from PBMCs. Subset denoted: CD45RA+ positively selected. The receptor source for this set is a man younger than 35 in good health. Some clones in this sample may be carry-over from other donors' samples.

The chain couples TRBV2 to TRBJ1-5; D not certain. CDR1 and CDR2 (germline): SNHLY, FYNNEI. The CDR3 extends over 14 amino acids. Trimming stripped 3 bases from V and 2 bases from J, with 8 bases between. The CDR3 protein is CASSDKVGNQPQHF. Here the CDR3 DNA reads TGTGCCAGCAGTGATAAGGTCGGCAATCAGCCCCAGCATTTT.

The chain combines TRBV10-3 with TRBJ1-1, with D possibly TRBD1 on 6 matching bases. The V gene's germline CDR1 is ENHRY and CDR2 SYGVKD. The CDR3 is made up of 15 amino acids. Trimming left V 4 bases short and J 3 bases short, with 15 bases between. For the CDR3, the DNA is TGTGCCATCAGTGGTAACAGGGCGGCGTACACTGAAGCTTTCTTT. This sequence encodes CAISGNRAAYTEAFF.

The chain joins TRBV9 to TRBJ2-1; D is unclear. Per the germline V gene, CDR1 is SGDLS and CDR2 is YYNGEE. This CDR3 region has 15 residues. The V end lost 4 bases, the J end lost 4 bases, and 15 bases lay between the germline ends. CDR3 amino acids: CASSPVPPEYNEQFF. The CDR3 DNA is TGTGCCAGCAGCCCCGTTCCCCCGGAATACAATGAGCAGTTCTTC.

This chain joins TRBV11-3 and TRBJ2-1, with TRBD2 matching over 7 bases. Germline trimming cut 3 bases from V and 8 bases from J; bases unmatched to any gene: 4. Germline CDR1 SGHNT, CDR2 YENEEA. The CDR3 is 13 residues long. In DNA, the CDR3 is TGTGCCAGCAGCTTGAGGCGGGAGTATGAGCAGTTCTTC. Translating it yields CASSLRREYEQFF.

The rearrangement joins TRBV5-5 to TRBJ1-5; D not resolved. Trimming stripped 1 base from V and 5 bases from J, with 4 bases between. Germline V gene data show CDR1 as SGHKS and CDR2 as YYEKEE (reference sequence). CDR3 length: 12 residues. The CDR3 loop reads CASSLMDQPQHF. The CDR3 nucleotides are TGTGCCAGCAGCTTGATGGATCAGCCCCAGCATTTT.

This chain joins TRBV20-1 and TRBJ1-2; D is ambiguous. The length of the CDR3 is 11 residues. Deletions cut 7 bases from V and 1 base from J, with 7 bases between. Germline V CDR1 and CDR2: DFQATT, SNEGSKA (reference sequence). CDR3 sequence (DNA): TGCAGTGAAGGCAGTAACTATGGCTACACCTTC. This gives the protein CSEGSNYGYTF.

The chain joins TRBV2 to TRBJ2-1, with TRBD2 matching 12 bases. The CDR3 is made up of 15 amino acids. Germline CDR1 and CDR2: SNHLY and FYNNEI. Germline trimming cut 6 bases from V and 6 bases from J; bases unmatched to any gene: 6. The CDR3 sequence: CASRRLAGVGNEQFF. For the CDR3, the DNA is TGTGCCAGCAGACGACTAGCGGGAGTTGGCAATGAGCAGTTCTTC.

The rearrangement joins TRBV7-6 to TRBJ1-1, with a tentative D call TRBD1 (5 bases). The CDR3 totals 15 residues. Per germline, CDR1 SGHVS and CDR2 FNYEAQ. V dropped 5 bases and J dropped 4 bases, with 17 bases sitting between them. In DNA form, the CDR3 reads TGTGCCAGCAGCGCACGGCAGGGAGGTCCCACTGAAGCTTTCTTT. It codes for CASSARQGGPTEAFF.

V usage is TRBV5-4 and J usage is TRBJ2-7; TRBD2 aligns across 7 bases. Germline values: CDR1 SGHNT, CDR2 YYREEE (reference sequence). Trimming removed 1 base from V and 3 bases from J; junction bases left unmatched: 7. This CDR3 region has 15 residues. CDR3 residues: CASSLYRLADYEQYF. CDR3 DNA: TGTGCCAGCAGCTTGTACCGACTAGCCGACTACGAGCAGTACTTC.